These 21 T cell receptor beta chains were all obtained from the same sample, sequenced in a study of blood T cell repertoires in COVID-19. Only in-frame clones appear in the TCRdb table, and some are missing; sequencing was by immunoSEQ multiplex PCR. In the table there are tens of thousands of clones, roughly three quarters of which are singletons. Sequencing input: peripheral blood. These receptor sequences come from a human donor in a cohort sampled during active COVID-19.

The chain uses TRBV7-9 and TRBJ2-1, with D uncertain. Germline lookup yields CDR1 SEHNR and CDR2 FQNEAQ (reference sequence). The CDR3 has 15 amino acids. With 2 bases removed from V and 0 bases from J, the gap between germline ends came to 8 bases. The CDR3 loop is CASSLPRSSYNEQFF. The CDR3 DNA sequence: TGTGCCAGCAGCTTACCCCGGTCCTCCTACAATGAGCAGTTCTTC.

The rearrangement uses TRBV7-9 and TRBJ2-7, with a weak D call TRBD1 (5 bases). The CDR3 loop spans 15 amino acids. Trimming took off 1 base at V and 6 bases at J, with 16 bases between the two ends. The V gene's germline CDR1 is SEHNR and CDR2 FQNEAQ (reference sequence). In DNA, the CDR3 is TGTGCCAGCAGCTTAGTTCGTGGGGCAGTCTCCGAGCAGTACTTC. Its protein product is CASSLVRGAVSEQYF.

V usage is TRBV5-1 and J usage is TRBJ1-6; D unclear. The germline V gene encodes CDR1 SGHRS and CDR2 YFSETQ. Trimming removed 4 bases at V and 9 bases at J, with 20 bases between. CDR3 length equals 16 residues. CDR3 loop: CASSQEAGAIGSPLHF. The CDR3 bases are TGCGCCAGCAGCCAAGAGGCGGGCGCCATCGGTTCACCCCTCCACTTT.

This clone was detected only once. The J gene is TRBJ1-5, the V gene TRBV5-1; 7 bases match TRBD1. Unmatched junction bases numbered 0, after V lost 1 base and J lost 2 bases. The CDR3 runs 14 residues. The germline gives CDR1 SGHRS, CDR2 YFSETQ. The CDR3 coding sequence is TGCGCCAGCAGCTTGACAGGGGGCAATCAGCCCCAGCATTTT. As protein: CASSLTGGNQPQHF.

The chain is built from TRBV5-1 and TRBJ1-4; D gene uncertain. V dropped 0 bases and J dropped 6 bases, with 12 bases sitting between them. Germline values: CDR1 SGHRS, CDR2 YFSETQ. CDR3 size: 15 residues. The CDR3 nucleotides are TGCGCCAGCAGCTTGGTTGGGCAGGCTCATGAAAAACTGTTTTTT. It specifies CASSLVGQAHEKLFF.

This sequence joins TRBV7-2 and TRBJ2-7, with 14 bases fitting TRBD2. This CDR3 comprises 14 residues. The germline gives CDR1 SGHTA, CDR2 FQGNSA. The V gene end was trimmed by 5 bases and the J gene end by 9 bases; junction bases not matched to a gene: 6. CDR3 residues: CASSIPGTSGGQYF. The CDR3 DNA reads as TGTGCCAGCAGCATACCCGGGACTAGCGGGGGGCAGTACTTC.

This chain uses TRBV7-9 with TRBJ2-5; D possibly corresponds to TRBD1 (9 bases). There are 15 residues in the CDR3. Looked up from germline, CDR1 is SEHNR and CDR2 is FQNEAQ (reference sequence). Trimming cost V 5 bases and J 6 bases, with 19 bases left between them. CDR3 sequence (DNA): TGTGCCAGCAGCCTCGGGGGGGGACAGGGAAAGACCCAGTACTTC. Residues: CASSLGGGQGKTQYF. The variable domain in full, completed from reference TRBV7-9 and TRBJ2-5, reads DTGVSQNPRHKITKRGQNVTFRCDPISEHNRLYWYRQTLGQGPEFLTYFQNEAQLEKSRLLSDRFSAERPKGSFSTLEIQRTEQGDSAMYLCASSLGGGQGKTQYFGPGTRLLVL.

The CDR3 DNA reads TGTGCCAGCAGTAACGGGGTCAGAGGGGAGCTGTTTTTT. Protein: CASSNGVRGELFF. The chain carries TRBV6-5 and TRBJ2-2, with D tentatively TRBD2 (5 bases). Looked up from germline, CDR1 is MNHEY and CDR2 is SVGAGI. The ends were cut back, 5 bases at V and 8 bases at J, with 12 bases in the middle. The CDR3 has 13 residues.

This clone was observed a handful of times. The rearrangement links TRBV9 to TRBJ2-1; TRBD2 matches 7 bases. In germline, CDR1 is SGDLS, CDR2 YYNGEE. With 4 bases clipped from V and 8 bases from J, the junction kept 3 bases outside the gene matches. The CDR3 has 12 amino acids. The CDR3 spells CASSHRGDEQFF. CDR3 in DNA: TGTGCCAGCAGCCACCGGGGGGATGAGCAGTTCTTC.

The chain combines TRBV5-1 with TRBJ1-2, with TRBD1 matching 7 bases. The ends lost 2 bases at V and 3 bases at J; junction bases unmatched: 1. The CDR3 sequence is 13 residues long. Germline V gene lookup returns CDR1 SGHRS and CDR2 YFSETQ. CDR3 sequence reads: CASSFGTDYGYTF. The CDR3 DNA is TGCGCCAGCAGCTTTGGGACAGACTATGGCTACACCTTC.

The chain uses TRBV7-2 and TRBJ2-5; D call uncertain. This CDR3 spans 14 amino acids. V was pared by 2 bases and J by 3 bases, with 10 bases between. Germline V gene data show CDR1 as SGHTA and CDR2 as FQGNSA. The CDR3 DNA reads TGTGCCAGCAGCTTAAGAAACAGAGAAGAGACCCAGTACTTC. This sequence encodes CASSLRNREETQYF.

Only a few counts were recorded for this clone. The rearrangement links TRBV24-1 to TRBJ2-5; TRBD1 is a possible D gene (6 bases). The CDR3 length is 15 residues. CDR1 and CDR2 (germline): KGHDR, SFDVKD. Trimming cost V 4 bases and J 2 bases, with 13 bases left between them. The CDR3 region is CATSDYRTAQETQYF. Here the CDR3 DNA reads TGTGCCACCAGTGACTACAGGACAGCTCAAGAGACCCAGTACTTC.

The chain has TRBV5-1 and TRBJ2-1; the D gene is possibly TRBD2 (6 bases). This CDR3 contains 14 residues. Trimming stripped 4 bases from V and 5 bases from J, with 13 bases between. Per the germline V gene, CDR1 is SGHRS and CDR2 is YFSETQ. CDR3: CASSMIAADNEQFF. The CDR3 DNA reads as TGCGCCAGCAGCATGATAGCGGCAGACAATGAGCAGTTCTTC.

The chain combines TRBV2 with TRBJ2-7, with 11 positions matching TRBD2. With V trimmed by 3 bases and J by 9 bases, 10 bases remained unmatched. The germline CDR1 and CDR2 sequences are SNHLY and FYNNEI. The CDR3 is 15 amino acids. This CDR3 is CASSDGVAGGRWQYF. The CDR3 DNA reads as TGTGCCAGCAGTGATGGCGTAGCGGGGGGGCGGTGGCAGTACTTC.

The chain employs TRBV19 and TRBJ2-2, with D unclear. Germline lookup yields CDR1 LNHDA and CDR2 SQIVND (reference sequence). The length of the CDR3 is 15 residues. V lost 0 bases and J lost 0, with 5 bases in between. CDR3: CASSIDPANTGELFF. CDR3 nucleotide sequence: TGTGCCAGTAGTATAGATCCGGCGAACACCGGGGAGCTGTTTTTT. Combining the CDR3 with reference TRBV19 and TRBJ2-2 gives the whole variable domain DGGITQSPKYLFRKEGQNVTLSCEQNLNHDAMYWYRQDPGQGLRLIYYSQIVNDFQKGDIAEGYSVSREKKESFPLTVTSAQKNPTAFYLCASSIDPANTGELFFGEGSRLTVL.

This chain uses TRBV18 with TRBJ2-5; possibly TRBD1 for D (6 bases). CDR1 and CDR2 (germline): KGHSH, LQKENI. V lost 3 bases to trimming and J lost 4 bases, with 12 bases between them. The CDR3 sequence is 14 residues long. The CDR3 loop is CASSPQRGSETQYF. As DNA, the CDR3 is TGTGCCAGCTCACCCCAGAGGGGGTCAGAGACCCAGTACTTC.

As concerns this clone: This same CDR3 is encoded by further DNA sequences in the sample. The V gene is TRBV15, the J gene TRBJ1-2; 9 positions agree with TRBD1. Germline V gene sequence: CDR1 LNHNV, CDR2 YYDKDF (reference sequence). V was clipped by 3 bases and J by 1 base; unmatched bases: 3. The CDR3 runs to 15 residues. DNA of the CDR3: TGTGCCACCAGCAGGCCGGGACAGGGTAACTATGGCTACACCTTC. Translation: CATSRPGQGNYGYTF.

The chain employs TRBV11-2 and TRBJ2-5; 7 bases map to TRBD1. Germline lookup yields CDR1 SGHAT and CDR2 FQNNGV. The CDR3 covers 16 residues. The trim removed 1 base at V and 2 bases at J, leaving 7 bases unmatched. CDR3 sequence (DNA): TGTGCCAGCAGCTTAGTTCTTGGGACAGCTCAAGAGACCCAGTACTTC. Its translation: CASSLVLGTAQETQYF.

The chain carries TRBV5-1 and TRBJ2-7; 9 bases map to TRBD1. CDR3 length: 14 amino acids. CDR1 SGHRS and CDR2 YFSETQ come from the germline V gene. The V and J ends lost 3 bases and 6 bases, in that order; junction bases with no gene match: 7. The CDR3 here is CASSSGTGLGEQYF. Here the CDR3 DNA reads TGCGCCAGCAGCTCCGGGACAGGGCTGGGCGAGCAGTACTTC.

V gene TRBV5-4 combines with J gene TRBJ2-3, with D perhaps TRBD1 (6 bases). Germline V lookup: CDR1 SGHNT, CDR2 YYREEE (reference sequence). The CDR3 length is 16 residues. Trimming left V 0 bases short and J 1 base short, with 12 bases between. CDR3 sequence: CASSLEGRGGTDTQYF. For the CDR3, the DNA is TGTGCCAGCAGCTTGGAAGGCAGGGGTGGCACAGATACGCAGTATTTT.

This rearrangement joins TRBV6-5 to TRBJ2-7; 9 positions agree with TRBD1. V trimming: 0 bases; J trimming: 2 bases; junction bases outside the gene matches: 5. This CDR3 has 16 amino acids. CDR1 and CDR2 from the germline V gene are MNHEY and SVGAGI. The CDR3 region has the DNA TGTGCCAGCAGTTACTCGGGACAGGGCTATACCTACGAGCAGTACTTC. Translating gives CASSYSGQGYTYEQYF.